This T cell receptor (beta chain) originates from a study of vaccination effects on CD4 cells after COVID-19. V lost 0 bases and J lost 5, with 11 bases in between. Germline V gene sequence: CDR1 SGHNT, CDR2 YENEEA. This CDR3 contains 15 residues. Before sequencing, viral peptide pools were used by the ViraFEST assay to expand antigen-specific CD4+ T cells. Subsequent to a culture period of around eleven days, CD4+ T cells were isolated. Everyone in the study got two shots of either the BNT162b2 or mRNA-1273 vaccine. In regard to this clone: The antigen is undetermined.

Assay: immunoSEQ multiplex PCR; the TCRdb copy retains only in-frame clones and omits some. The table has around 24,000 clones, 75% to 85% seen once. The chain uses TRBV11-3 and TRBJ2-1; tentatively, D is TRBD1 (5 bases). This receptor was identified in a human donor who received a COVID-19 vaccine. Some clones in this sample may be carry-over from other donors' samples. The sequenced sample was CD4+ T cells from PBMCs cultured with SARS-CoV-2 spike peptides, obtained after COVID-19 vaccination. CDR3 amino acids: CASSLEGAANNEQFF. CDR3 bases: TGTGCCAGCAGCTTAGAAGGGGCAGCCAACAATGAGCAGTTCTTC.